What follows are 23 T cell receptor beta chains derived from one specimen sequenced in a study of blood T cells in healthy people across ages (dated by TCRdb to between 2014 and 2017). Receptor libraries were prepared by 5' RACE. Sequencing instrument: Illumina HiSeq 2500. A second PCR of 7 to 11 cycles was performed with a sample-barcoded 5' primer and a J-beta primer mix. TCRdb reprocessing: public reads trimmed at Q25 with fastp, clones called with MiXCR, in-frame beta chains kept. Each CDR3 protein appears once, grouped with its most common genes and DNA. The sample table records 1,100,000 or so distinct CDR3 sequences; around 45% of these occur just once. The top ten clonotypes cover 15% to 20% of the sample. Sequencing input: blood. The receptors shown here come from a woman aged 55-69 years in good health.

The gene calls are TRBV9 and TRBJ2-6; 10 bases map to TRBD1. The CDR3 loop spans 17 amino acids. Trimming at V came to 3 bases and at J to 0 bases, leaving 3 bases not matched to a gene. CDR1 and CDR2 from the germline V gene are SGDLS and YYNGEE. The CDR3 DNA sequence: TGTGCCAGCAGCGCCGGGACAGGGGACTCTGGGGCCAACGTCCTGACTTTC. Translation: CASSAGTGDSGANVLTF.

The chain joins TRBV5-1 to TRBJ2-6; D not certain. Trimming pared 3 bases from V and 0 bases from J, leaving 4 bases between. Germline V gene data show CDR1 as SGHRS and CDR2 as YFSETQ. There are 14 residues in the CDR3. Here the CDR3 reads CASSSTSGANVLTF. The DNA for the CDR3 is TGCGCCAGCAGCTCCACCTCTGGGGCCAACGTCCTGACTTTC.

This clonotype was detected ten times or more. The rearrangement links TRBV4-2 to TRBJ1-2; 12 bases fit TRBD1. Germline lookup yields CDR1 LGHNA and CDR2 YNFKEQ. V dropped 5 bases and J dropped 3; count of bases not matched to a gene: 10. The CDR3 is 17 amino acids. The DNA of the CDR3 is TGTGCCAGCAGCGTCGGGACAGGGGGCAACCCGGACTATGGCTACACCTTC. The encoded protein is CASSVGTGGNPDYGYTF.

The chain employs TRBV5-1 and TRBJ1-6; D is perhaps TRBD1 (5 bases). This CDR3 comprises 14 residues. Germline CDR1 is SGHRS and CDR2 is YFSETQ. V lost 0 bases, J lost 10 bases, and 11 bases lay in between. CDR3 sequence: CASSLVGEGSPLHF. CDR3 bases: TGCGCCAGCAGCTTGGTAGGGGAAGGGTCACCCCTCCACTTT.

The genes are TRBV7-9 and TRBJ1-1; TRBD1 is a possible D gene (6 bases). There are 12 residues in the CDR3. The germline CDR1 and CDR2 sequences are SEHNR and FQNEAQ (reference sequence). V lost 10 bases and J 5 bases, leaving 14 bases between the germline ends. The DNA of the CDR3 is TGTGCCACCGGAAAGGGGGGGACTGAAGCTTTCTTT. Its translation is CATGKGGTEAFF.

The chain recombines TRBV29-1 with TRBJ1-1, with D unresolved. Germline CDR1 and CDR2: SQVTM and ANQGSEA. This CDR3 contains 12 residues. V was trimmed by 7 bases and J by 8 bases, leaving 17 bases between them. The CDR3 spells CSAVSGRQEAFF. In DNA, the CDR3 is TGCAGCGCCGTATCCGGACGCCAGGAAGCTTTCTTT.

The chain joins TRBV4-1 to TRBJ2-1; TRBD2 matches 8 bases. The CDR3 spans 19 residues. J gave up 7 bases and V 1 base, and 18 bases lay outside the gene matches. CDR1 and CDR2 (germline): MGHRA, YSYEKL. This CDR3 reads CASSQAWWVLSGSGNEQFF. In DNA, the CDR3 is TGCGCCAGCAGCCAAGCCTGGTGGGTGCTCAGCGGGAGTGGGAATGAGCAGTTCTTC.

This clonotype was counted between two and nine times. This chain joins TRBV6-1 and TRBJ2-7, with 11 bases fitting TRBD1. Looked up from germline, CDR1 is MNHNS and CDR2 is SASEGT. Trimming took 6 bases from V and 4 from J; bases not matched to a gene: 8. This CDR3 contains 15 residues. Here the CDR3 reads CASRPPGQGDYEQYF. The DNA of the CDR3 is TGTGCCAGCAGACCACCGGGACAGGGGGATTACGAGCAGTACTTC.

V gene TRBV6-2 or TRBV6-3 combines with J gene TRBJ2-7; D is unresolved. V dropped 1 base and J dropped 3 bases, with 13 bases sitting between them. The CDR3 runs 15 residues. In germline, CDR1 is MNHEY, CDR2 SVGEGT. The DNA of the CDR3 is TGTGCCAGCAGTTACTATGGCGGAACCAACTACGAGCAGTACTTC. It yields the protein CASSYYGGTNYEQYF.

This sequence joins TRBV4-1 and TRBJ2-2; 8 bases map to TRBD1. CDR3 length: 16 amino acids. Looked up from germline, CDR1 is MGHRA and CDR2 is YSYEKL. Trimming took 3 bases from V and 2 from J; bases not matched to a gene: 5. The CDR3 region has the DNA TGCGCCAGCAGCCAGGGGACAGGCCAAAACACCGGGGAGCTGTTTTTT. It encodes CASSQGTGQNTGELFF.

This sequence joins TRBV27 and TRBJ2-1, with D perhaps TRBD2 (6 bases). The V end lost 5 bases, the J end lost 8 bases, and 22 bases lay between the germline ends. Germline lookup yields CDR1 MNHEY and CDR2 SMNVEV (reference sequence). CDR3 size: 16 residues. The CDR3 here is CASSLGPGGPRDEQFF. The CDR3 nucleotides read TGTGCCAGCAGTCTAGGGCCTGGAGGGCCTAGGGATGAGCAGTTCTTC.

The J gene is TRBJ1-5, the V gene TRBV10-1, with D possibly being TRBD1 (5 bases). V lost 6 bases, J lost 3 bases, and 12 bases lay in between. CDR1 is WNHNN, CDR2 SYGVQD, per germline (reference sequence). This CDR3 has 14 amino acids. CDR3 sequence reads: CASRKRQLNQPQHF. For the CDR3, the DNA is TGCGCCAGCAGAAAGAGACAGCTCAATCAGCCCCAGCATTTT.

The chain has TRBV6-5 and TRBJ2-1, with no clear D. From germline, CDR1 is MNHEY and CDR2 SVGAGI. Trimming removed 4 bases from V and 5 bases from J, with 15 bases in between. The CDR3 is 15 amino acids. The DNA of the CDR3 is TGTGCCAGCAGTTCGTCCCTTATTCGGAACAATGAGCAGTTCTTC. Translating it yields CASSSSLIRNNEQFF.

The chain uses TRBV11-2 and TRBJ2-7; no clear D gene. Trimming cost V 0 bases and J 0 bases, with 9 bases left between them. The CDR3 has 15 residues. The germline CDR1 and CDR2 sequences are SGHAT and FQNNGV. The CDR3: CASSLDRVSSYEQYF. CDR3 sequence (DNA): TGTGCCAGCAGCTTAGACCGGGTATCCTCCTACGAGCAGTACTTC.

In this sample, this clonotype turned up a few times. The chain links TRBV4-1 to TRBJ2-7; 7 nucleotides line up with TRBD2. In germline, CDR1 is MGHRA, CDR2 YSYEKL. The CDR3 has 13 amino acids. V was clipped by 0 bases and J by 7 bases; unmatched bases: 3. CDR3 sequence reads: CASSQESGGEQYF. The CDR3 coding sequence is TGCGCCAGCAGCCAAGAGTCCGGGGGGGAGCAGTACTTC.

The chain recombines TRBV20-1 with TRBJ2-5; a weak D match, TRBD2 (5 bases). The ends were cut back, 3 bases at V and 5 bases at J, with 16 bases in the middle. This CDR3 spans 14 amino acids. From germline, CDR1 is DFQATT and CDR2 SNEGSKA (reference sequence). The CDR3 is CSARRAGVGETQYF. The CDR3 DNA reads TGCAGTGCTAGGCGCGCCGGGGTTGGGGAGACCCAGTACTTC.

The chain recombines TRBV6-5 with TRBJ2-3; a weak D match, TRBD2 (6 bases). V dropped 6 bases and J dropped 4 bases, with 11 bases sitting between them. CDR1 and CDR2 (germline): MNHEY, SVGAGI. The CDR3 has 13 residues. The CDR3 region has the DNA TGTGCCAGCAGCCGGGGGTTCGCAGATACGCAGTATTTT. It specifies CASSRGFADTQYF.

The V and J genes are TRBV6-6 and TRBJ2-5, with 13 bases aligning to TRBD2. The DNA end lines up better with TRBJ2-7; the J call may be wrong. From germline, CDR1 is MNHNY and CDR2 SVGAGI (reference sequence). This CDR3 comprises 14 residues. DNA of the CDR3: TGTGCCAGCAGTTACGGGACTAGCGGGGACGAGCAGTACTTC. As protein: CASSYGTSGDEQYF.

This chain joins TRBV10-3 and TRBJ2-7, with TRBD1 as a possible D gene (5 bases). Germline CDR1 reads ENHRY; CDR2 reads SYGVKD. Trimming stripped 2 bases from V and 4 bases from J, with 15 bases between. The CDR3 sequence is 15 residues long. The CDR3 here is CAISEAELGLYEQYF. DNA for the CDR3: TGTGCCATCAGTGAGGCTGAGCTGGGGCTGTACGAGCAGTACTTC.

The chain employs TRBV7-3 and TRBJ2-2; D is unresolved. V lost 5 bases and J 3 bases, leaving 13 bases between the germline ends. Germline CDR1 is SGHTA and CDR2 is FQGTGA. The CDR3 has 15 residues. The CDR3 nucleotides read TGTGCCAGCAGCAGGGCCTCTAGAGACACCGGGGAGCTGTTTTTT. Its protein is CASSRASRDTGELFF.

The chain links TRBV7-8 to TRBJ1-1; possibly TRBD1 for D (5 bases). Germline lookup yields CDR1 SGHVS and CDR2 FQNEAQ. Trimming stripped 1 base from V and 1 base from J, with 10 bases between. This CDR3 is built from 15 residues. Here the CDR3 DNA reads TGTGCCAGCAGCTTAGGGCTGGGACCGAACACTGAAGCTTTCTTT. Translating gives CASSLGLGPNTEAFF.

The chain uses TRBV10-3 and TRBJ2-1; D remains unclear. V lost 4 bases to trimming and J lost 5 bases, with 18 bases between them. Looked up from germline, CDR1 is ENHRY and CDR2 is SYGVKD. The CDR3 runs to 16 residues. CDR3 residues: CAISGVVDGPHNEQFF. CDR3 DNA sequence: TGTGCCATCAGTGGGGTTGTAGATGGCCCCCACAATGAGCAGTTCTTC.

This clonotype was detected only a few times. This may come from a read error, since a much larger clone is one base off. CDR3 bases: TGTGCCAGCAGTTTAATGACCGGGGAGCTGTTTTTT. Its translation is CASSLMTGELFF. J is TRBJ2-2 and V is TRBV28; D is ambiguous. V lost 2 bases to trimming and J lost 5 bases, with 3 bases between them. CDR1 is MDHEN, CDR2 SYDVKM, per germline. The length of the CDR3 is 12 residues.